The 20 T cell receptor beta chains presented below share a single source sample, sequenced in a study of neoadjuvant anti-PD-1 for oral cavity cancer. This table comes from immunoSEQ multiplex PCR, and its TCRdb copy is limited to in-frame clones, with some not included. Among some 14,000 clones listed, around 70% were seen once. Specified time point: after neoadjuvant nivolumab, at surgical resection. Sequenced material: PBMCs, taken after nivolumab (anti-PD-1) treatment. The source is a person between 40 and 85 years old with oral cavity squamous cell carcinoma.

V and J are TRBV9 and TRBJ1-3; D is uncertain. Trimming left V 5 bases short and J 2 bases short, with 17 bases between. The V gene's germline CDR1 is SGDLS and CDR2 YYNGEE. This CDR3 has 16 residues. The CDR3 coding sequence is TGTGCCAGCAGTCCCCTCCAAGAGGGAGCTGGAAACACCATATATTTT. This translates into CASSPLQEGAGNTIYF.

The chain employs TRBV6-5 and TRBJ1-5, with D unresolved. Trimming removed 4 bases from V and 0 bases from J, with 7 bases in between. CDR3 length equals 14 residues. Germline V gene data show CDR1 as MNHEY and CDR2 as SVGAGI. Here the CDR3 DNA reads TGTGCCAGCAGTTCTGTATATAGCAATCAGCCCCAGCATTTT. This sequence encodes CASSSVYSNQPQHF.

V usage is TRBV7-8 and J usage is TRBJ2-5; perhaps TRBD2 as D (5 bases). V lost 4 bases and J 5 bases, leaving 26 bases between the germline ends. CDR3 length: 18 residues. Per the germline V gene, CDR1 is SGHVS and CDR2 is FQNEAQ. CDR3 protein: CASSSLRDPKASRETQYF. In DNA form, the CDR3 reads TGTGCCAGCAGCTCCCTGAGGGATCCAAAAGCCAGTCGGGAGACCCAGTACTTC.

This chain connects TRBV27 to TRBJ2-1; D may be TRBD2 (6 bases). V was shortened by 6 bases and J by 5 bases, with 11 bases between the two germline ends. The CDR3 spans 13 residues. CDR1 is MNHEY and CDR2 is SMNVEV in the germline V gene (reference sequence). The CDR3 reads CASSGRTHNEQFF. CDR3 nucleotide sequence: TGTGCCAGCAGCGGGAGAACCCACAATGAGCAGTTCTTC.

The CDR3 sequence: CAISGGNTDTQYF. The DNA for the CDR3 is TGTGCCATCAGTGGGGGTAACACAGATACGCAGTATTTT. V usage is TRBV10-3 and J usage is TRBJ2-3; no clear D. The CDR3 spans 13 residues. CDR1 is ENHRY and CDR2 is SYGVKD in the germline V gene. The V gene lost 4 bases and the J gene lost 2 bases, with 7 bases spanning the gap.

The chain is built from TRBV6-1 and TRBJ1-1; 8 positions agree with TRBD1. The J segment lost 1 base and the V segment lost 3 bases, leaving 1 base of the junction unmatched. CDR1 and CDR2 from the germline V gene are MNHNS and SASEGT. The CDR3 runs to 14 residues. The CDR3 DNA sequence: TGTGCCAGCAGTGACGGACAGGGGAACACTGAAGCTTTCTTT. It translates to CASSDGQGNTEAFF.

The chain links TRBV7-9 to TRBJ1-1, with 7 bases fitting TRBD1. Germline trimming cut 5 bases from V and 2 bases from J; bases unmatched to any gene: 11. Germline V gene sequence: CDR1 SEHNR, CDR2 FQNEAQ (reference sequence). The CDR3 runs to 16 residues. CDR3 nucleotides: TGTGCCAGCAGCCCTGCGGGGAGGGACAGAAACACTGAAGCTTTCTTT. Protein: CASSPAGRDRNTEAFF. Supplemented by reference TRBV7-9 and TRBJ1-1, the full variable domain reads DTGVSQNPRHKITKRGQNVTFRCDPISEHNRLYWYRQTLGQGPEFLTYFQNEAQLEKSRLLSDRFSAERPKGSFSTLEIQRTEQGDSAMYLCASSPAGRDRNTEAFFGQGTRLTVV.

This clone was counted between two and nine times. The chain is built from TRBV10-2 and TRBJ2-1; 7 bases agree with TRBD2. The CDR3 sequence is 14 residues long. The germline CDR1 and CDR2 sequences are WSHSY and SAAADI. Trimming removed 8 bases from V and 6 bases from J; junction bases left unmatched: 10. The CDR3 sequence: CASSWGGRGNEQFF. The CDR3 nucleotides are TGCGCCAGCTCCTGGGGCGGGAGAGGCAATGAGCAGTTCTTC.

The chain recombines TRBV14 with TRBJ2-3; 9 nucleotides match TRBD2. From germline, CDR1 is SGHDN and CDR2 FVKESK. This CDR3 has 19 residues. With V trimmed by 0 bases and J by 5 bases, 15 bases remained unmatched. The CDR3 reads CASSQESVLAGRGGDTQYF. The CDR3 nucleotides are TGTGCCAGCAGCCAAGAGTCGGTTCTAGCGGGACGAGGCGGAGATACGCAGTATTTT.

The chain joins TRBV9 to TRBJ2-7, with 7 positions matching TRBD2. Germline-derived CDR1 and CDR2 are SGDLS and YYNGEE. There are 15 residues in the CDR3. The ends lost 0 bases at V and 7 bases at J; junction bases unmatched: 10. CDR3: CASSVGSTSAVEQYF. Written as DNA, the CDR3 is TGTGCCAGCAGCGTAGGTAGTACTAGCGCGGTGGAGCAGTACTTC.

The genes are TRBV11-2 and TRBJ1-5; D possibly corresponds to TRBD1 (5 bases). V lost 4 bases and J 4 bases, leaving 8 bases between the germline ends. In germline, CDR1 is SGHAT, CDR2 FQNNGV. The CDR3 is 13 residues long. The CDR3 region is CASSWGGNQPQHF. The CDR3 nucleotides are TGTGCCAGCAGCTGGGGGGGAAATCAGCCCCAGCATTTT.

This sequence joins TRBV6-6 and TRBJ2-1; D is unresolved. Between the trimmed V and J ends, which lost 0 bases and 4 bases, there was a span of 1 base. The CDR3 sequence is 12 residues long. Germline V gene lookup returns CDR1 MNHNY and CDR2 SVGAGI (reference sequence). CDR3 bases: TGTGCCAGCAGTTACTCTTACAATGAGCAGTTCTTC. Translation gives CASSYSYNEQFF.

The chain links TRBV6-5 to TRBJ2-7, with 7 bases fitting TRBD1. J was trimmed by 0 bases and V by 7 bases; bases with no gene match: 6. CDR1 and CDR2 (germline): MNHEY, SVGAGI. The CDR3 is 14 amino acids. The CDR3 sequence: CASKPGQSSYEQYF. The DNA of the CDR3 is TGTGCCAGCAAACCGGGACAGTCCTCCTACGAGCAGTACTTC.

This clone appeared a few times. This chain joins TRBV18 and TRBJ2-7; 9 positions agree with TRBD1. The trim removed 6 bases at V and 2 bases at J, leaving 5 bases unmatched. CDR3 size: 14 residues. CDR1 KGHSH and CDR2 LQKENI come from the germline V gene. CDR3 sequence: CASSATGGTYEQYF. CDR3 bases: TGTGCCAGCTCCGCCACAGGGGGCACCTACGAGCAGTACTTC.

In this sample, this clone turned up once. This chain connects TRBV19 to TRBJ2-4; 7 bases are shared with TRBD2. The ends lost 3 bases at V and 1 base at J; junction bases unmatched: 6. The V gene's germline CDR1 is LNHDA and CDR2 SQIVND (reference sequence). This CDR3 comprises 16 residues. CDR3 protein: CASSITSAVAKNIQYF. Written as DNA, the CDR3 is TGTGCCAGTAGTATCACTAGCGCGGTCGCCAAAAACATTCAGTACTTC.

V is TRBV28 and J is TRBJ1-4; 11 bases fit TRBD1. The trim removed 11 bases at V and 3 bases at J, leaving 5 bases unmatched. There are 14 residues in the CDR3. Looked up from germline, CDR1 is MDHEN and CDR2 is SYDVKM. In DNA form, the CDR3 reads TGTGCCGCGGGACAGGGGGGAGCTAATGAAAAACTGTTTTTT. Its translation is CAAGQGGANEKLFF.

The CDR3 DNA reads as TGTGCCAGCAGCTCTTACAGGGGCACCGGGGAGCTGTTTTTT. Translation: CASSSYRGTGELFF. The V and J genes are TRBV11-3 and TRBJ2-2, with 7 bases identical to TRBD1. The CDR3 has 14 amino acids. The germline V gene has CDR1 SGHNT and CDR2 YENEEA. The trim removed 4 bases at V and 4 bases at J, leaving 3 bases unmatched.

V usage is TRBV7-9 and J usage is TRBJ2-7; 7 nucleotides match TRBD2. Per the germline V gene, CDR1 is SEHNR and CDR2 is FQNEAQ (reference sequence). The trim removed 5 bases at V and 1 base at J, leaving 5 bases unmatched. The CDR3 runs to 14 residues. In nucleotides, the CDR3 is TGTGCCAGCAGCGACCGGGACTATTCCTACGAGCAGTACTTC. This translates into CASSDRDYSYEQYF.

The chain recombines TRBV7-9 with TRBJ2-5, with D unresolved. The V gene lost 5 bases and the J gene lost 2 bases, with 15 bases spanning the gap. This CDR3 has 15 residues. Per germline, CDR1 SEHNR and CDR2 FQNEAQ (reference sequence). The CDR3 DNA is TGTGCCAGCAGCCTTCGTCGACTGTCACAAGAGACCCAGTACTTC. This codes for CASSLRRLSQETQYF.

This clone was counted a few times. CDR3 region: CASSDRGGNYEQYF. The CDR3 DNA reads as TGCGCCAGCAGTGATCGGGGAGGGAACTACGAGCAGTACTTC. This sequence joins TRBV10-2 and TRBJ2-7, with 7 bases identical to TRBD2. Germline assignment: CDR1 WSHSY and CDR2 SAAADI. There are 14 residues in the CDR3. After removal of 3 bases from V and 3 bases from J, the junction contained 5 bases not matched to a gene.